This T cell receptor beta chain was sequenced during a study of blood T cell repertoires in COVID-19. For the study at large: Researchers got acute and convalescent COVID-19 samples from the United States, Italy and Spain. Sample material is recorded as cDNA or gDNA derived from T cells, B-cell-depleted T cells, or PBMCs.

Authors' analysis steps: It was from reference gene primer amplification that nucleated cell counts were estimated. Data came from immunoSEQ multiplex PCR; TCRdb stores just in-frame clones and leaves some out. That table supplies the V and J calls and clone size; D and trimming were determined from the DNA. The data show 200,000 to 300,000 clones, around 85% seen once. The TCR was taken from a woman older than 75 with acute or convalescent COVID-19. The material sequenced was peripheral blood.

CDR3 in amino acids: CAWSIGVQNYGYTF. CDR3 nucleotide sequence: TGTGCCTGGAGTATCGGGGTACAGAACTATGGCTACACCTTC. The gene calls are TRBV30 and TRBJ1-2; D is uncertain. V shed 2 bases and J shed 2 bases, with 12 bases lying between them. Germline V lookup: CDR1 GTSNPN, CDR2 SVGIG (reference sequence). The CDR3 consists of 14 residues.